The 31 T cell receptor beta chains below were found in one sample sequenced in a study of T cell responses to AZD1222 COVID-19 vaccine. The table came from immunoSEQ multiplex PCR; TCRdb's copy has only in-frame clones and leaves some out. Of over 85,000 clones in the sample, 80% to 85% are singletons; the top ten hold approximately 15%. The input for sequencing was peripheral blood, taken on day 0 of AZD1222 vaccination. The source is an adult in good health.

This clone has a single count. V is TRBV28 and J is TRBJ1-6; 10 nucleotides line up with TRBD1. Trimming removed 6 bases from V and 4 bases from J; junction bases left unmatched: 6. CDR1 is MDHEN, CDR2 SYDVKM, per germline. The CDR3 runs 16 residues. DNA of the CDR3: TGTGCCAGCAGATCTCCGGGACAGGGGTATAATTCACCCCTCCACTTT. It codes for CASRSPGQGYNSPLHF. The entire variable domain, with the rest obtained from reference TRBV28 and TRBJ1-6, is as follows: DVKVTQSSRYLVKRTGEKVFLECVQDMDHENMFWYRQDPGLGLRLIYFSYDVKMKEKGDIPEGYSVSREKKERFSLILESASTNQTSMYLCASRSPGQGYNSPLHFGNGTRLTVT.

V is TRBV5-1 and J is TRBJ2-7; 12 bases agree with TRBD2. From germline, CDR1 is SGHRS and CDR2 YFSETQ. This CDR3 region has 19 residues. The V and J ends lost 4 bases and 0 bases, in that order; junction bases with no gene match: 14. The chain's CDR3 is CASSPRINTSGRYSYEQYF. For the CDR3, the DNA is TGCGCCAGCAGCCCCCGGATAAATACTAGCGGGAGGTACTCCTACGAGCAGTACTTC.

This chain joins TRBV20-1 and TRBJ2-4, with unresolved D. Germline V gene data show CDR1 as DFQATT and CDR2 as SNEGSKA (reference sequence). Trimming removed 1 base at V and 5 bases at J, with 3 bases between. The CDR3 is made up of 11 amino acids. This CDR3 is CSARGQNIQYF. The CDR3, as DNA: TGCAGTGCTAGAGGTCAAAACATTCAGTACTTC.

The rearrangement uses TRBV29-1 and TRBJ1-4, with 8 nucleotides matching TRBD1. In germline, CDR1 is SQVTM, CDR2 ANQGSEA. Trimming cost V 2 bases and J 8 bases; bases outside gene matches: 7. The CDR3 sequence is 14 residues long. CDR3: CSVELAGGREKLFF. The CDR3 DNA sequence: TGCAGCGTTGAACTGGCAGGGGGCCGGGAAAAACTGTTTTTT. Filled out from reference TRBV29-1 and TRBJ1-4, the complete variable domain reads SAVISQKPSRDICQRGTSLTIQCQVDSQVTMMFWYRQQPGQSLTLIATANQGSEATYESGFVIDKFPISRPNLTFSTLTVSNMSPEDSSIYLCSVELAGGREKLFFGSGTQLSVL.

V gene TRBV5-1 combines with J gene TRBJ1-6; 7 bases are a match to TRBD1. Germline loops: CDR1 SGHRS, CDR2 YFSETQ. This CDR3 has 14 residues. After removal of 4 bases from V and 9 bases from J, the junction contained 7 bases not matched to a gene. CDR3 nucleotide sequence: TGCGCCAGCAGCCACCCGGACAGGAGTTCACCCCTCCACTTT. Translated: CASSHPDRSSPLHF.

This clone was recorded once. The chain employs TRBV9 and TRBJ2-2, with D hard to call. From germline, CDR1 is SGDLS and CDR2 YYNGEE. The V and J ends lost 0 bases and 6 bases respectively, with 15 bases between them. This CDR3 comprises 16 residues. The CDR3: CASSVATSPDAGELFF. The DNA for the CDR3 is TGTGCCAGCAGCGTAGCTACATCCCCAGACGCCGGGGAGCTGTTTTTT.

The rearrangement uses TRBV6-2 or TRBV6-3 and TRBJ1-4; D not certain. Germline V CDR1 and CDR2: MNHEY, SVGEGT. The ends were cut back, 5 bases at V and 7 bases at J, with 17 bases in the middle. The CDR3 length is 15 residues. CDR3: CASSAPAGLGEKLFF. DNA of the CDR3: TGTGCCAGCAGTGCCCCCGCAGGCCTCGGTGAAAAACTGTTTTTT.

This clone is a singleton in its sample. The CDR3 protein is CASSLFRDSYEKLFF. CDR3 bases: TGTGCCAGCAGCTTGTTCCGGGACAGTTATGAAAAACTGTTTTTT. The V gene is TRBV7-2, the J gene TRBJ1-4; 7 nucleotides align to TRBD1. Germline CDR1 is SGHTA and CDR2 is FQGNSA. There are 15 residues in the CDR3. Trimming took 3 bases from V and 6 from J; bases not matched to a gene: 7.

CDR3 in amino acids: CASSQVRNTEAFF. The CDR3 region has the DNA TGCGCCAGCAGCCAAGTCCGAAACACTGAAGCTTTCTTT. The chain links TRBV4-1 to TRBJ1-1, with no clear D. Deletions cut 1 base from V and 2 bases from J, with 5 bases between. Germline V gene sequence: CDR1 MGHRA, CDR2 YSYEKL. There are 13 residues in the CDR3.

The chain joins TRBV19 to TRBJ2-1; TRBD1 is a possible D gene (5 bases). Trimming pared 6 bases from V and 4 bases from J, leaving 10 bases between. Looked up from germline, CDR1 is LNHDA and CDR2 is SQIVND (reference sequence). The CDR3 covers 13 residues. CDR3 DNA sequence: TGTGCCAGTAGCACGGCAGGGTACAATGAGCAGTTCTTC. Encoded protein: CASSTAGYNEQFF.

The rearrangement joins TRBV11-3 to TRBJ2-5, with D hard to call. Trimming pared 3 bases from V and 3 bases from J, leaving 5 bases between. CDR3 length equals 12 residues. Germline assignment: CDR1 SGHNT and CDR2 YENEEA. The CDR3 protein is CASSFKEETQYF. In nucleotides, the CDR3 is TGTGCCAGCAGCTTCAAGGAAGAGACCCAGTACTTC.

The CDR3 DNA is TGTGCCAGCAGTTACACGGCTATCCAAGAGACCCAGTACTTC. This sequence encodes CASSYTAIQETQYF. The rearrangement uses TRBV6-5 and TRBJ2-5; D is unclear. V shed 2 bases and J shed 1 base, with 8 bases lying between them. CDR3 length: 14 residues. CDR1 and CDR2 (germline): MNHEY, SVGAGI.

This sequence joins TRBV18 and TRBJ2-1; 8 nucleotides line up with TRBD2. Germline lookup yields CDR1 KGHSH and CDR2 LQKENI. This CDR3 has 17 residues. V lost 1 base and J lost 6; bases outside the gene matches: 11. CDR3 nucleotides: TGTGCCAGCTCACCACTTACCGGGACTAGGAGCGCCAATGAGCAGTTCTTC. Translated: CASSPLTGTRSANEQFF. The variable domain in full, with the rest retrieved from reference TRBV18 and TRBJ2-1, is NAGVMQNPRHLVRRRGQEARLRCSPMKGHSHVYWYRQLPEEGLKFMVYLQKENIIDESGMPKERFSAEFPKEGPSILRIQQVVRGDSAAYFCASSPLTGTRSANEQFFGPGTRLTVL.

This chain connects TRBV6-5 to TRBJ1-1, with D tentatively TRBD1 (5 bases). V was trimmed by 5 bases and J by 1 base, leaving 8 bases between them. CDR3 length: 13 residues. CDR1 and CDR2 (germline): MNHEY, SVGAGI. CDR3 loop: CASSTGRNTEAFF. CDR3 bases: TGTGCCAGCAGTACAGGCCGGAACACTGAAGCTTTCTTT.

This clone was seen only a few times. V usage is TRBV27 and J usage is TRBJ1-5, with 8 bases fitting TRBD1. Germline CDR1 MNHEY, CDR2 SMNVEV (reference sequence). The CDR3 length is 15 residues. V shed 7 bases and J 0 bases; nucleotides not matched to a gene: 5. The CDR3 protein is CASKGTGNSNQPQHF. In DNA, the CDR3 is TGTGCCAGCAAGGGGACAGGAAATAGCAATCAGCCCCAGCATTTT.

The rearrangement uses TRBV7-9 and TRBJ1-1; 7 bases fit TRBD1. CDR3 length: 12 residues. With 5 bases clipped from V and 8 bases from J, the junction kept 5 bases outside the gene matches. Germline values: CDR1 SEHNR, CDR2 FQNEAQ (reference sequence). The CDR3 loop reads CASSQGQREAFF. In DNA, the CDR3 is TGTGCCAGCAGCCAGGGACAGAGAGAAGCTTTCTTT.

The rearrangement links TRBV7-2 to TRBJ2-3, with 8 bases aligning to TRBD2. Germline V gene data show CDR1 as SGHTA and CDR2 as FQGNSA. V lost 4 bases and J lost 2; bases outside the gene matches: 5. CDR3 length equals 15 residues. The DNA for the CDR3 is TGTGCCAGCAGCTCAGCGGGAGCGCACACAGATACGCAGTATTTT. It translates to CASSSAGAHTDTQYF.

The sample holds a few counts of this clone. The V and J genes are TRBV5-4 and TRBJ2-1; either TRBD1 or TRBD2 may supply D (6 bases each). The CDR3 consists of 15 residues. V lost 3 bases and J lost 5, with 15 bases in between. Germline V gene lookup returns CDR1 SGHNT and CDR2 YYREEE (reference sequence). The CDR3 spells CASSWGVGQNNEQFF. DNA for the CDR3: TGTGCCAGCAGCTGGGGGGTGGGACAAAACAATGAGCAGTTCTTC.

The chain recombines TRBV2 with TRBJ1-1; D may be TRBD1 (5 bases). Trimming removed 4 bases from V and 4 bases from J, with 22 bases in between. The CDR3 consists of 17 residues. The germline V gene encodes CDR1 SNHLY and CDR2 FYNNEI. CDR3 sequence: CASSGSRGRETGTEAFF. DNA of the CDR3: TGTGCCAGCAGTGGGAGTCGCGGGCGGGAAACAGGCACTGAAGCTTTCTTT.

The chain links TRBV4-2 to TRBJ1-5; no definite D call. Trimming cost V 0 bases and J 5 bases, with 17 bases left between them. The CDR3 sequence is 17 residues long. The germline gives CDR1 LGHNA, CDR2 YNFKEQ. CDR3: CASSQDLVAASHQPQHF. For the CDR3, the DNA is TGTGCCAGCAGCCAAGATTTGGTGGCGGCGTCTCATCAGCCCCAGCATTTT.

This chain uses TRBV6-2 or TRBV6-3 with TRBJ1-2; D unresolved. V shed 0 bases and J shed 2 bases, with 13 bases lying between them. The CDR3 extends over 16 amino acids. CDR1 MNHEY and CDR2 SVGEGT come from the germline V gene. CDR3 nucleotides: TGTGCCAGCAGTTACTCGATAGCAGGCCTGAACTATGGCTACACCTTC. It specifies CASSYSIAGLNYGYTF.

V and J are TRBV11-3 and TRBJ2-1; 10 bases are a match to TRBD2. The CDR3 totals 14 residues. CDR1 and CDR2 (germline): SGHNT, YENEEA. With V trimmed by 2 bases and J by 9 bases, 4 bases remained unmatched. This CDR3 is CASSLPTSGAEQFF. The CDR3 DNA reads TGTGCCAGCAGCTTACCTACTAGCGGGGCTGAGCAGTTCTTC. Complete variable domain (other parts from reference TRBV11-3 and TRBJ2-1): EAGVVQSPRYKIIEKKQPVAFWCNPISGHNTLYWYLQNLGQGPELLIRYENEEAVDDSQLPKDRFSAERLKGVDSTLKIQPAELGDSAVYLCASSLPTSGAEQFFGPGTRLTVL.

This clone was seen at least ten times. The V gene is TRBV4-2, the J gene TRBJ2-3; 11 positions agree with TRBD2. The CDR3 contains 15 residues. Losses at the gene ends were 0 bases for V and 8 bases for J; bases not matched to a gene: 4. Germline V gene sequence: CDR1 LGHNA, CDR2 YNFKEQ. The CDR3, as DNA: TGTGCCAGCAGCCAAGATCGTAGCGGGGGGGCTACGCAGTATTTT. Translated, it gives CASSQDRSGGATQYF.

The CDR3 nucleotides read TGTGCCAGCAGCAAAAGGGGGCCGTATAATTCACCCCTCCACTTT. It encodes CASSKRGPYNSPLHF. The rearrangement links TRBV7-3 to TRBJ1-6; 7 nucleotides agree with TRBD1. The V segment lost 5 bases and the J segment 4 bases; nucleotides outside the gene matches: 5. The germline V gene has CDR1 SGHTA and CDR2 FQGTGA. The CDR3 consists of 15 residues.

The chain recombines TRBV5-4 with TRBJ2-5; 9 nucleotides align to TRBD1. CDR1 is SGHNT, CDR2 YYREEE, per germline (reference sequence). Trimming at V came to 4 bases and at J to 4 bases, leaving 2 bases not matched to a gene. This CDR3 spans 13 amino acids. This CDR3 is CASSPDRGETQYF. The CDR3, as DNA: TGTGCCAGCAGCCCGGACAGGGGAGAGACCCAGTACTTC.

The chain employs TRBV7-2 and TRBJ2-6; the D is unclear. The germline gives CDR1 SGHTA, CDR2 FQGNSA. The CDR3 extends over 14 amino acids. Trimming left V 3 bases short and J 0 bases short, with 3 bases between. The CDR3 DNA reads TGTGCCAGCAGCTTTAACTCTGGGGCCAACGTCCTGACTTTC. This translates into CASSFNSGANVLTF. Drawing the rest from reference TRBV7-2 and TRBJ2-6, the complete variable domain is GAGVSQSPSNKVTEKGKDVELRCDPISGHTALYWYRQSLGQGLEFLIYFQGNSAPDKSGLPSDRFSAERTGGSVSTLTIQRTQQEDSAVYLCASSFNSGANVLTFGAGSRLTVL.

The chain recombines TRBV28 with TRBJ2-2; 7 nucleotides align to TRBD2. Per germline, CDR1 MDHEN and CDR2 SYDVKM. V shed 5 bases, J shed 1 base, and the junction held 7 bases outside the gene matches. The CDR3 spans 16 residues. The CDR3 coding sequence is TGTGCCAGCAGTCCCGGAGCGGGAAGGAACACCGGGGAGCTGTTTTTT. Amino acid sequence: CASSPGAGRNTGELFF.

The V call is TRBV4-3, the J call TRBJ2-1; no clear D gene. The CDR3 totals 14 residues. V lost 5 bases and J lost 0, with 8 bases in between. Germline V lookup: CDR1 LGHNA, CDR2 YSLEER. The CDR3: CASSKRSSYNEQFF. The CDR3 nucleotides read TGCGCCAGCAGCAAACGAAGCTCCTACAATGAGCAGTTCTTC.

The sample holds a few counts of this clone. The J gene is TRBJ2-2, the V gene TRBV7-9; D is possibly TRBD2 (7 bases). Germline values: CDR1 SEHNR, CDR2 FQNEAQ (reference sequence). The CDR3 covers 15 residues. V shed 0 bases and J shed 4 bases, with 9 bases lying between them. The CDR3 DNA sequence: TGTGCCAGCAGCTTAGCAGGGGGGGGCACCGGGGAGCTGTTTTTT. Its translation: CASSLAGGGTGELFF.

The rearrangement uses TRBV18 and TRBJ1-4, with D perhaps matching TRBD1 (6 bases). The CDR3 covers 15 residues. V was cut by 6 bases and J by 5 bases, with 16 bases left in between. CDR1 is KGHSH and CDR2 is LQKENI in the germline V gene. This CDR3 is CASSPAGAANEKLFF. CDR3 DNA sequence: TGTGCCAGCTCCCCCGCGGGGGCAGCAAATGAAAAACTGTTTTTT.

The rearrangement uses TRBV6-2 or TRBV6-3 and TRBJ1-5; 9 bases map to TRBD1. The CDR3 contains 19 residues. The trim removed 2 bases at V and 0 bases at J, leaving 11 bases unmatched. Germline-derived CDR1 and CDR2 are MNHEY and SVGEGT. This CDR3 is CASSYARRTGAFSNQPQHF. The CDR3 coding sequence is TGTGCCAGCAGTTACGCCCGCCGGACAGGGGCCTTTAGCAATCAGCCCCAGCATTTT.